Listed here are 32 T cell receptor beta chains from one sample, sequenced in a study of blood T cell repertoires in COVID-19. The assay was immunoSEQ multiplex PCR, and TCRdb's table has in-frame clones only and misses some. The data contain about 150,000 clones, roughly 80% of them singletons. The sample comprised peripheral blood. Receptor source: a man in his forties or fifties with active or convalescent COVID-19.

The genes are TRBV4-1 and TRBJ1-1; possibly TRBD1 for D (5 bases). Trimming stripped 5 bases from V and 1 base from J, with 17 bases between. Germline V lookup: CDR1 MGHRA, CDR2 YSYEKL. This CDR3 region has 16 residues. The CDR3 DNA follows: TGCGCCAGCAGCTCAAGGGCGGGGGGAAAGAACACTGAAGCTTTCTTT. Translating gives CASSSRAGGKNTEAFF.

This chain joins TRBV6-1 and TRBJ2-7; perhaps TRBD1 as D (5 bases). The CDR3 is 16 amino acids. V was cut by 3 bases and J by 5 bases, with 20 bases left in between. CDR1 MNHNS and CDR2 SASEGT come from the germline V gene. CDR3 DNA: TGTGCCAGCAGTGACCCAGGACCCTCAGGGCTGAACGAGCAGTACTTC. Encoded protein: CASSDPGPSGLNEQYF.

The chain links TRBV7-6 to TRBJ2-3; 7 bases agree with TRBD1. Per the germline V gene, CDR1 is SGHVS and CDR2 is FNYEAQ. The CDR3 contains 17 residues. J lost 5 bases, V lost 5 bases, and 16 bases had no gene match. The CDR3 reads CASSPQMGQRTGDTQYF. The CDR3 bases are TGTGCCAGCAGCCCTCAGATGGGACAGAGGACCGGAGATACGCAGTATTTT.

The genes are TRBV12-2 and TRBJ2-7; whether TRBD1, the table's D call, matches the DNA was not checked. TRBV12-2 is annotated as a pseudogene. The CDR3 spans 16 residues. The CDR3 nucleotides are TGTGCAAGTCGCTTGGTACATACAGGGGCCCCCTACGAGCAGTACTTC. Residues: CASRLVHTGAPYEQYF.

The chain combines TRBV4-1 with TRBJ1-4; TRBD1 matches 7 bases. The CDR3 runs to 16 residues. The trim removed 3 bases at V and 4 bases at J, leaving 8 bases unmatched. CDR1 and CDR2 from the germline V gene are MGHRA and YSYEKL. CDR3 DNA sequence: TGCGCCAGCAGCCACGCTCCGGGACAGCGTAATGAAAAACTGTTTTTT. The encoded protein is CASSHAPGQRNEKLFF.

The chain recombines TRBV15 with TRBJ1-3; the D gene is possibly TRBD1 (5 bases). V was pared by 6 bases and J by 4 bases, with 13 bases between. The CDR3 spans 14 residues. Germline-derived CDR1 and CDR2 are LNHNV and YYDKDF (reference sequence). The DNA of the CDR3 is TGTGCCACCAGGGGCAGGGCGTCCGGAAACACCATATATTTT. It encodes CATRGRASGNTIYF.

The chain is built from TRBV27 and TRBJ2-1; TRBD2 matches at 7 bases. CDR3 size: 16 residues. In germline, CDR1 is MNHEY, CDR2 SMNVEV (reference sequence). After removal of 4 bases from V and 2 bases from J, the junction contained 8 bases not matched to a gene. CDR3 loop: CASSWVAGDTYNEQFF. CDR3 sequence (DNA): TGTGCCAGCAGTTGGGTAGCGGGTGACACCTACAATGAGCAGTTCTTC.

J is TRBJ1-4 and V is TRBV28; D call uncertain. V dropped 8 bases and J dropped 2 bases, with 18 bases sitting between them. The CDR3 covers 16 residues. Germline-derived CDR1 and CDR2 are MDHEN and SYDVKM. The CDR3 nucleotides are TGTGCCAGCCATAGCTGGACTCACGGCACTAATGAAAAACTGTTTTTT. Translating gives CASHSWTHGTNEKLFF.

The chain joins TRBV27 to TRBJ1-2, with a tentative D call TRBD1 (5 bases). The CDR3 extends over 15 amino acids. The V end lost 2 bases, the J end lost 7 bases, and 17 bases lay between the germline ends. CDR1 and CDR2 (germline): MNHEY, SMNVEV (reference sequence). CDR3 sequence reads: CASSLGVRGNVGYTF. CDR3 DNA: TGTGCCAGCAGTTTAGGGGTAAGGGGTAATGTTGGCTACACCTTC.

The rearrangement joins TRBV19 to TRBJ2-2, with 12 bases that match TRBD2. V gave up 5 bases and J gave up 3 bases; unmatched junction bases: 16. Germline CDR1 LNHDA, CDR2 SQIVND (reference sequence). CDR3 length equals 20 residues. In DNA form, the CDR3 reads TGTGCCAGTAGTCCTAGAGTTACTAGCGGGAGGTTCAATGACACCGGGGAGCTGTTTTTT. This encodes CASSPRVTSGRFNDTGELFF. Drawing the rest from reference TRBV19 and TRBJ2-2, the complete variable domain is DGGITQSPKYLFRKEGQNVTLSCEQNLNHDAMYWYRQDPGQGLRLIYYSQIVNDFQKGDIAEGYSVSREKKESFPLTVTSAQKNPTAFYLCASSPRVTSGRFNDTGELFFGEGSRLTVL.

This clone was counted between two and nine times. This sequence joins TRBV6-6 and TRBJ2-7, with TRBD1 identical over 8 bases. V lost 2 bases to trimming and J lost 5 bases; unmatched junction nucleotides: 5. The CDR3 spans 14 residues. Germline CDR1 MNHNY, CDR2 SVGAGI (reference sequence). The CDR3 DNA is TGTGCCAGCAGTTACGGACAGGGCGGAAACGAGCAGTACTTC. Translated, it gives CASSYGQGGNEQYF.

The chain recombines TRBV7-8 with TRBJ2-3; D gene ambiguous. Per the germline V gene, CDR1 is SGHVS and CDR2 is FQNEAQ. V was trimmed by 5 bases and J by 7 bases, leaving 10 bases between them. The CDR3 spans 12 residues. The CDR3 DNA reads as TGTGCCAGCAGCCCACAAGTTAATACGCAGTATTTT. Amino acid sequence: CASSPQVNTQYF.

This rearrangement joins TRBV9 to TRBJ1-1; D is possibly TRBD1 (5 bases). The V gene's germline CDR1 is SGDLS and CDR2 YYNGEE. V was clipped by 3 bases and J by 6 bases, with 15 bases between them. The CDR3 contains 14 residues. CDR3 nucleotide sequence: TGTGCCAGCAGCGGCCCGGGGCCGGGGGCTGAAGCTTTCTTT. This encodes CASSGPGPGAEAFF. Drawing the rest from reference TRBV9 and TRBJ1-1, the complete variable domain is DSGVTQTPKHLITATGQRVTLRCSPRSGDLSVYWYQQSLDQGLQFLIQYYNGEERAKGNILERFSAQQFPDLHSELNLSSLELGDSALYFCASSGPGPGAEAFFGQGTRLTVV.

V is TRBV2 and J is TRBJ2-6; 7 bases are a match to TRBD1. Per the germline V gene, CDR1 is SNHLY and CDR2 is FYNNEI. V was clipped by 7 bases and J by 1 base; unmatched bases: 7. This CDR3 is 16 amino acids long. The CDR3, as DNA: TGTGCCAGCATTACCGACAGGGCGTCTGGGGCCAACGTCCTGACTTTC. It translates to CASITDRASGANVLTF.

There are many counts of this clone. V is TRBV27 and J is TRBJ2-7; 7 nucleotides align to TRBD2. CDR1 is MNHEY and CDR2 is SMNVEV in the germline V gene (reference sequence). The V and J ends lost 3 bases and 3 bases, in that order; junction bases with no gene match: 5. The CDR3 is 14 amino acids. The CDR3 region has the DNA TGTGCCAGCAGTTTGCTAGCGGAGGGCTACGAGCAGTACTTC. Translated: CASSLLAEGYEQYF.

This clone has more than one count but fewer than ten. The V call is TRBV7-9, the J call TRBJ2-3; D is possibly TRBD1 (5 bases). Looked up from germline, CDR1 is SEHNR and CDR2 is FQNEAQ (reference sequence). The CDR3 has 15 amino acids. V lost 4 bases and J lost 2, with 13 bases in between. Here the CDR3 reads CASSSEKGNTDTQYF. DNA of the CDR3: TGTGCCAGCAGCTCAGAGAAGGGGAACACAGATACGCAGTATTTT.

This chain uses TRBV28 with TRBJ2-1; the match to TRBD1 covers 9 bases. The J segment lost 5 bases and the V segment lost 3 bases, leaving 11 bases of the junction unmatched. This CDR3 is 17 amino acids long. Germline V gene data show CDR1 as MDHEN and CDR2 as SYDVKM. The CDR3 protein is CASSFSFRGQGNNEQFF. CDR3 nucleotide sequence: TGTGCCAGCAGTTTTTCGTTTCGGGGACAGGGAAACAATGAGCAGTTCTTC.

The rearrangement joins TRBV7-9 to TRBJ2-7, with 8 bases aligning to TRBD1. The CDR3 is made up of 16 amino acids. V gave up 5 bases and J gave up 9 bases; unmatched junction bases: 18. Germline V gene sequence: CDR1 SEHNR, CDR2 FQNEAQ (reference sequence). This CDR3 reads CASSPPETGVALGQYF. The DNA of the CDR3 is TGTGCCAGCAGCCCGCCAGAGACAGGGGTGGCCCTAGGGCAGTACTTC.

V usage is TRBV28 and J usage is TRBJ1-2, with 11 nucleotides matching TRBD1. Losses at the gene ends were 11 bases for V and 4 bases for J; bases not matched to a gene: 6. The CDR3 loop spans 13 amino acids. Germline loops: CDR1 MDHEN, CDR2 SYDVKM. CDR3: CAARTGGVYGYTF. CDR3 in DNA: TGTGCCGCCAGGACAGGGGGCGTCTATGGCTACACCTTC.

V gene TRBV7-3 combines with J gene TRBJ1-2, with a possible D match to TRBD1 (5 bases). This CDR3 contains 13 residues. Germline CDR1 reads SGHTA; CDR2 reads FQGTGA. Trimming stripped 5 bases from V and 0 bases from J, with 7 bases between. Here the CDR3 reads CASSPTANYGYTF. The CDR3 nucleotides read TGTGCCAGCAGCCCGACAGCTAACTATGGCTACACCTTC. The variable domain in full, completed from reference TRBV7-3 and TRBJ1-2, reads GAGVSQTPSNKVTEKGKYVELRCDPISGHTALYWYRQSLGQGPEFLIYFQGTGAADDSGLPNDRFFAVRPEGSVSTLKIQRTERGDSAVYLCASSPTANYGYTFGSGTRLTVV.

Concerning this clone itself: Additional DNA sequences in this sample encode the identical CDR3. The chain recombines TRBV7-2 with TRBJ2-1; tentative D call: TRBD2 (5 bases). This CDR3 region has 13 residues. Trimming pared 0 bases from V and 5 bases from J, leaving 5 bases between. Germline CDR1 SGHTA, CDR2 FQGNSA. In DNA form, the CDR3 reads TGTGCCAGCAGCTTAGCTAGCGACAATGAGCAGTTCTTC. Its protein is CASSLASDNEQFF.

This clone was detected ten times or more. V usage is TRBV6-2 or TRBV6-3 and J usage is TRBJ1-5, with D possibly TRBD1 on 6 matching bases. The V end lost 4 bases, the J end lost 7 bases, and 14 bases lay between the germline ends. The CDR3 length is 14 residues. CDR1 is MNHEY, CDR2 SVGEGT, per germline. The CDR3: CASSSEGQGQPQHF. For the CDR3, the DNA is TGTGCCAGCAGTTCAGAGGGGCAGGGGCAGCCCCAGCATTTT.

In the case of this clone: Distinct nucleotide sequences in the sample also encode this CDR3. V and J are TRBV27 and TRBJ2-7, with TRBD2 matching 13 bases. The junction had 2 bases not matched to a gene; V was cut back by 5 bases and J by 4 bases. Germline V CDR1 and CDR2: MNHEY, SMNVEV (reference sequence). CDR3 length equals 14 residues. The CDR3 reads CASSPLAGGYEQYF. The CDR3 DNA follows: TGTGCCAGCAGTCCACTAGCGGGAGGGTACGAGCAGTACTTC.

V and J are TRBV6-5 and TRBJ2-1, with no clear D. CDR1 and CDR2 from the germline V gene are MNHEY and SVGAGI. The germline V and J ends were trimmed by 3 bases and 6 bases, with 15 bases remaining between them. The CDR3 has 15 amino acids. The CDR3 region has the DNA TGTGCCAGCAGTTATATGGCGCCAGCGCCCAATGAGCAGTTCTTC. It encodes CASSYMAPAPNEQFF.

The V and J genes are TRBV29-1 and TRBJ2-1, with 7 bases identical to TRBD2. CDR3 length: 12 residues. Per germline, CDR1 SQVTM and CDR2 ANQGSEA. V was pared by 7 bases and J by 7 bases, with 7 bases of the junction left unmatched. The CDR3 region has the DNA TGCAGCGGTATGGGGGGGGGAAATGAGCAGTTCTTC. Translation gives CSGMGGGNEQFF.

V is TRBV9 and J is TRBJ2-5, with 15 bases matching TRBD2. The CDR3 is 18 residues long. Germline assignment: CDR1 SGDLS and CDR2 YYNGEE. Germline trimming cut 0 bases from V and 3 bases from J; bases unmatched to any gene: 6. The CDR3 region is CASSVGGLAGGMEETQYF. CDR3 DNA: TGTGCCAGCAGCGTAGGGGGACTAGCGGGAGGAATGGAAGAGACCCAGTACTTC.

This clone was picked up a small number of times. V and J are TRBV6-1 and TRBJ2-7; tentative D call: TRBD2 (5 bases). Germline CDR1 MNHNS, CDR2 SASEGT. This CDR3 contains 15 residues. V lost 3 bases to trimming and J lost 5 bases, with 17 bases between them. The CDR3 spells CASSEYWGLRDEQYF. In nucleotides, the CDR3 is TGTGCCAGCAGTGAGTACTGGGGTCTGCGGGACGAGCAGTACTTC.

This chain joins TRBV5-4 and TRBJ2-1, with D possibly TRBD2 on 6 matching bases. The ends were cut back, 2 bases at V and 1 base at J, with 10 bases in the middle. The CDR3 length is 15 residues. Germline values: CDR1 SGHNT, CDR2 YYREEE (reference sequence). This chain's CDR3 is CASSLGDLSYNEQFF. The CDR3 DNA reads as TGTGCCAGCAGCTTAGGGGACTTGTCCTACAATGAGCAGTTCTTC.

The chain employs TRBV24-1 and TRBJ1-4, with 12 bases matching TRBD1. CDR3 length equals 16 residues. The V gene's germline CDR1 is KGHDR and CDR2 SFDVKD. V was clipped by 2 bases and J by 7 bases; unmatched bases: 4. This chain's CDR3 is CATSDSGTGGGEKLFF. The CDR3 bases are TGTGCCACCAGTGATTCCGGGACAGGGGGCGGTGAAAAACTGTTTTTT.

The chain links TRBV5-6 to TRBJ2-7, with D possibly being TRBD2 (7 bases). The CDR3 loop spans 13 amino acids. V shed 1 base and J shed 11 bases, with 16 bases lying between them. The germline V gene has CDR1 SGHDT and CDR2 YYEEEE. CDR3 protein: CASSLFGGQREYF. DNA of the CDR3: TGTGCCAGCAGCTTGTTCGGGGGGCAAAGAGAGTACTTC.

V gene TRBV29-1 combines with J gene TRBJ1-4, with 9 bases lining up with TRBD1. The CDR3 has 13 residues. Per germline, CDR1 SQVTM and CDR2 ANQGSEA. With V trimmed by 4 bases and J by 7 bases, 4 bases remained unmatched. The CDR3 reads CSVGGQGGEKLFF. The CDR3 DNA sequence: TGCAGCGTTGGGGGACAGGGCGGTGAAAAACTGTTTTTT.

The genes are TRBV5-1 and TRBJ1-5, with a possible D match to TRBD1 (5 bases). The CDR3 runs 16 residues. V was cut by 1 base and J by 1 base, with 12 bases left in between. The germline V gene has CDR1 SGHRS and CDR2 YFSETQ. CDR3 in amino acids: CASSLLPGGSNQPQHF. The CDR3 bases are TGCGCCAGCAGCTTGTTACCGGGGGGAAGCAATCAGCCCCAGCATTTT. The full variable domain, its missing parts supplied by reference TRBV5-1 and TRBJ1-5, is KAGVTQTPRYLIKTRGQQVTLSCSPISGHRSVSWYQQTPGQGLQFLFEYFSETQRNKGNFPGRFSGRQFSNSRSEMNVSTLELGDSALYLCASSLLPGGSNQPQHFGDGTRLSIL.